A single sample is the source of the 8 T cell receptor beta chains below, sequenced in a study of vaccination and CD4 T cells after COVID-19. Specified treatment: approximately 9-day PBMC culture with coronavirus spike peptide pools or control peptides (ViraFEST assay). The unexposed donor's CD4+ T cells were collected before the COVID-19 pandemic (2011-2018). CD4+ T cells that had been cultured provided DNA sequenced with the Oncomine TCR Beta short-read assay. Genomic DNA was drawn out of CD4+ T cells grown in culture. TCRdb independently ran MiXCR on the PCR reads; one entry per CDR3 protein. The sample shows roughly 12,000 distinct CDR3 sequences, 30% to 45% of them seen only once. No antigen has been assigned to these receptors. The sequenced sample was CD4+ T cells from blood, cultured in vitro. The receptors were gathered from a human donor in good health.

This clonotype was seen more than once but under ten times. CDR3 in amino acids: CSARAPTSPYNEQFF. CDR3 DNA: TGCAGTGCTAGAGCCCCGACATCGCCCTACAATGAGCAGTTCTTC. This chain connects TRBV20-1 to TRBJ2-1; D remains ambiguous. This CDR3 contains 15 residues. Germline V gives CDR1 DFQATT, CDR2 SNEGSKA (reference sequence). Trimming pared 1 base from V and 2 bases from J, leaving 12 bases between.

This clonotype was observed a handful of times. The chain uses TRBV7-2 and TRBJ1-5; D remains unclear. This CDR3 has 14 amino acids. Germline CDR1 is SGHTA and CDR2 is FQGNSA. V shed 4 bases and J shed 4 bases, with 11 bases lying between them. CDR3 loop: CASSSLAVNQPQHF. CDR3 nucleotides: TGTGCCAGCAGCTCCCTGGCTGTGAATCAGCCCCAGCATTTT.

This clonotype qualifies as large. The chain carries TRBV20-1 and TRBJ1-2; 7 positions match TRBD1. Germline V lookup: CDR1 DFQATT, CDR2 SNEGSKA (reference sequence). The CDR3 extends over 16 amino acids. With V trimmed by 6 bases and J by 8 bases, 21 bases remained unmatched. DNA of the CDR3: TGCAGTGCCCCCTGGTTAAGGGACAGCAGAAAGTGGGGCTACACCTTC. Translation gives CSAPWLRDSRKWGYTF.

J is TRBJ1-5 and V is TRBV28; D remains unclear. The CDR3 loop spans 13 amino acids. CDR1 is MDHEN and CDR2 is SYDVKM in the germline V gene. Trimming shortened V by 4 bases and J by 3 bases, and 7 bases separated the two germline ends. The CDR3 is CASSSGTNQPQHF. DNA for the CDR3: TGTGCCAGCAGTTCCGGAACCAATCAGCCCCAGCATTTT.

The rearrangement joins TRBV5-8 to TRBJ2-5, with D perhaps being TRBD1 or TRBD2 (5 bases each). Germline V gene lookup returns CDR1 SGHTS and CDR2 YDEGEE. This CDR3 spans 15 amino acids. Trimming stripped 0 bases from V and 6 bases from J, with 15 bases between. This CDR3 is CASSLATAGRKTQYF. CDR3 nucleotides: TGTGCCAGCAGCTTGGCCACAGCAGGGAGAAAGACCCAGTACTTC.

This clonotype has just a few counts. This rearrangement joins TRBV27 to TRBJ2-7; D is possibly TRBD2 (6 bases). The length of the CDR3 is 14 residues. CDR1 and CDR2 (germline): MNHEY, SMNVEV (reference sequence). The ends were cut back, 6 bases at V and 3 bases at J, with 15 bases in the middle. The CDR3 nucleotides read TGTGCCAGCAGCCCCCAAGGGCGGGACTACGAGCAGTACTTC. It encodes CASSPQGRDYEQYF.

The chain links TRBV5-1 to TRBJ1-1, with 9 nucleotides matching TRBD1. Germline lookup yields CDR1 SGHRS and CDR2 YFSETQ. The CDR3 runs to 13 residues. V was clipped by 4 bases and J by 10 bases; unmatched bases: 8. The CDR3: CASSIYRGRTAFF. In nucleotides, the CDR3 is TGCGCCAGCAGCATATACAGGGGGCGCACAGCTTTCTTT.

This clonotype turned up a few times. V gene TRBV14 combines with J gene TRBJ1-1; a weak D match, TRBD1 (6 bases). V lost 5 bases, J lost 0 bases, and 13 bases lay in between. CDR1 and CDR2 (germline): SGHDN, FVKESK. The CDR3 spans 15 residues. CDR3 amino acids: CASSSWDIMNTEAFF. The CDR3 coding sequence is TGTGCCAGCAGCTCTTGGGACATAATGAACACTGAAGCTTTCTTT.